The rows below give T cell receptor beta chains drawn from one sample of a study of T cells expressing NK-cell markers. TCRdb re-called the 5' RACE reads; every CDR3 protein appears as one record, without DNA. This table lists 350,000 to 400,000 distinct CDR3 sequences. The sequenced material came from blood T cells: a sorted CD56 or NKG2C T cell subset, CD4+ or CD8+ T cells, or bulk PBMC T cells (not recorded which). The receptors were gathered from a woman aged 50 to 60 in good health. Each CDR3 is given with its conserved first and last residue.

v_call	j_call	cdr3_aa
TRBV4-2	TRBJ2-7	CASSQWAGVGEQYF
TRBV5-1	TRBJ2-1	CASSRDSGIYNEQFF
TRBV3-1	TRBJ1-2	CASSRGQNYGYTF
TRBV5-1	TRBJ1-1	CASSPGGAGSSEAFF
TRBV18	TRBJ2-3	CASSPLSVGDTQYF
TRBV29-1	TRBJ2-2	CSVSVNTGELFF
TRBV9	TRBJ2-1	CASSEVRNEQFF
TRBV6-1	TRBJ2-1	CASSEWSGRNNEQFF
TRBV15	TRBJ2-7	CATGEQGQGSSYEQYF
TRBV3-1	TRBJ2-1	CASSQDSRGPYNEQFF
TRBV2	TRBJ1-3	CASSDLGGSSGNTIYF
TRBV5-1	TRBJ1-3	CASSAWTGGRSGNTIYF
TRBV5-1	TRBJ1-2	CASSLASNYGYTF
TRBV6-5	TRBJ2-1	CASIGDYNEQFF
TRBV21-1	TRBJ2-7	CASSSPPVCTTKTYEQYF
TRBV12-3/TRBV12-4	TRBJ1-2	CASSPTGRISGGYTF
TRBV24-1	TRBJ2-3	CATRSGTIDTQYF
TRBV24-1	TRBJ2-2	CATSDLTDTGELFF
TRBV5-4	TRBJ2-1	CASRSDSRSEQFF
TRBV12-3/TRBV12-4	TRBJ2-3	CASSLGDGPDTQYF
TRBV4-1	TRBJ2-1	CASSQAPSGVLEQFF
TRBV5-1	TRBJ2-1	CASKQGYGNEQFF
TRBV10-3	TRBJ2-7	CAISESAGEQYF
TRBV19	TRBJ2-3	CASRRTARRPDTQYF
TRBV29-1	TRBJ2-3	CSVEGGTPEADTQYF
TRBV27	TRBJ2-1	CASSPLTTGPVNEQFF
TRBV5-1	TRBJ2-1	CASSLVASQQFF
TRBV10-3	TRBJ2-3	CAISESQLAGTLGGTDTQYF
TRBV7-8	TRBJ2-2	CASSLTDTGELFF
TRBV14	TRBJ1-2	CASATGTVGGYTF
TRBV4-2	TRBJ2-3	CASSQPQDLVSTDTQYF
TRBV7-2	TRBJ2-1	CASSIGTGNVEQFF
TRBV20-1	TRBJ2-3	CSAQLAGMDDTQYF
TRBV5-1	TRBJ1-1	CASRSGAGTEAFF
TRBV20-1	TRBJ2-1	CSARDPSGTSGSSSYNEQFF
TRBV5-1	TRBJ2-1	CASSLNTGLDHEQFF